These 28 T cell receptor beta chains originate from one sample sequenced in a study of blood T cells in healthy people across ages. A second PCR, run for about 6 to 11 cycles, used a sample-barcoded 5' primer plus a J-beta primer mix. Each CDR3 protein gets one entry after TCRdb re-called the 5' RACE reads with MiXCR. The sample lists around 1,000,000 distinct CDR3 sequences, under 40% occurring once. The sample consisted of blood. These receptor sequences come from a man aged 18 to 29 in good health.

This chain connects TRBV20-1 to TRBJ1-2; maybe TRBD1 (6 bases). The CDR3 extends over 15 amino acids. CDR1 is DFQATT and CDR2 is SNEGSKA in the germline V gene (reference sequence). V lost 1 base, J lost 4 bases, and 16 bases lay in between. The CDR3 region is CSARGSRGHLYGYTF. The CDR3 region has the DNA TGCAGTGCTAGAGGGAGCAGGGGCCACCTCTATGGCTACACCTTC.

This clonotype was counted between two and nine times. The chain employs TRBV20-1 and TRBJ1-2; TRBD1 matches at 8 bases. Germline loops: CDR1 DFQATT, CDR2 SNEGSKA (reference sequence). V trimming: 0 bases; J trimming: 8 bases; junction bases outside the gene matches: 5. The CDR3 spans 13 residues. The CDR3 loop reads CSAREDRVSGYTF. The CDR3 DNA reads TGCAGTGCTAGAGAGGACAGGGTCAGCGGCTACACCTTC.

This chain joins TRBV9 and TRBJ1-1, with TRBD1 matching 7 bases. The V gene's germline CDR1 is SGDLS and CDR2 YYNGEE. The CDR3 spans 14 residues. V shed 3 bases and J 0 bases; nucleotides not matched to a gene: 2. The CDR3 loop is CASSEGALNTEAFF. In DNA, the CDR3 is TGTGCCAGCAGCGAGGGGGCATTGAACACTGAAGCTTTCTTT.

In this sample, this clonotype turned up a few times. The V call is TRBV27, the J call TRBJ1-1; D is possibly TRBD1 (5 bases). V lost 5 bases to trimming and J lost 4 bases, with 17 bases between them. CDR1 MNHEY and CDR2 SMNVEV come from the germline V gene (reference sequence). This CDR3 spans 15 amino acids. CDR3 DNA: TGTGCCAGCAGTCACGTCGGCAGGGAAAGCACTGAAGCTTTCTTT. Protein: CASSHVGRESTEAFF.

The rearrangement joins TRBV7-2 to TRBJ2-3; 7 positions agree with TRBD2. The germline gives CDR1 SGHTA, CDR2 FQGNSA. This CDR3 spans 15 amino acids. J lost 5 bases, V lost 2 bases, and 7 bases had no gene match. CDR3: CASSLMGGGRDTQYF. Written as DNA, the CDR3 is TGTGCCAGCAGCTTAATGGGGGGGGGGAGAGATACGCAGTATTTT. The full variable domain, its missing parts supplied by reference TRBV7-2 and TRBJ2-3, is GAGVSQSPSNKVTEKGKDVELRCDPISGHTALYWYRQSLGQGLEFLIYFQGNSAPDKSGLPSDRFSAERTGGSVSTLTIQRTQQEDSAVYLCASSLMGGGRDTQYFGPGTRLTVL.

The genes are TRBV4-2 and TRBJ2-7; D gene ambiguous. Germline V lookup: CDR1 LGHNA, CDR2 YNFKEQ. The CDR3 contains 15 residues. V gave up 0 bases and J gave up 0 bases, with 9 bases separating them. CDR3 residues: CASSQEVLGSYEQYF. Written as DNA, the CDR3 is TGTGCCAGCAGCCAAGAGGTACTCGGCTCCTACGAGCAGTACTTC.

The sample holds many counts of this clonotype. This rearrangement joins TRBV10-3 to TRBJ2-3, with D tentatively TRBD2 (6 bases). The germline V gene has CDR1 ENHRY and CDR2 SYGVKD. This CDR3 has 14 amino acids. V was shortened by 6 bases and J by 1 base, with 11 bases between the two germline ends. CDR3 DNA sequence: TGTGCCATCAGGGCTAGCGACGGCACAGATACGCAGTATTTT. It yields the protein CAIRASDGTDTQYF.

This clonotype was detected only a few times. The chain couples TRBV5-1 to TRBJ2-1, with 7 bases lining up with TRBD1. Germline CDR1 SGHRS, CDR2 YFSETQ. With V trimmed by 4 bases and J by 0 bases, 19 bases remained unmatched. CDR3 size: 20 residues. CDR3 bases: TGCGCCAGCAGCCCGCGCAGGATGAGGACAGGCCTGAGCTCCTACAATGAGCAGTTCTTC. This translates into CASSPRRMRTGLSSYNEQFF.

There are a few counts of this clonotype. The genes are TRBV5-1 and TRBJ1-1; D unresolved. The germline gives CDR1 SGHRS, CDR2 YFSETQ. V lost 2 bases and J 1 base, leaving 9 bases between the germline ends. CDR3 length: 14 residues. The DNA of the CDR3 is TGCGCCAGCAGCTTCACGGTAGCGAACACTGAAGCTTTCTTT. Translated: CASSFTVANTEAFF.

The chain is built from TRBV28 and TRBJ2-5; TRBD2 matches at 7 bases. Germline CDR1 MDHEN, CDR2 SYDVKM. The CDR3 extends over 15 amino acids. V dropped 7 bases and J dropped 4; count of bases not matched to a gene: 12. CDR3: CASTSTSLTLETQYF. The CDR3 DNA follows: TGTGCCAGCACCTCGACTAGCCTTACATTAGAGACCCAGTACTTC.

Here the CDR3 DNA reads TGTGCCAGCAGCCCCGGTCCTAGCGGGGGCCGTAGCACAGATACGCAGTATTTT. Amino acid sequence: CASSPGPSGGRSTDTQYF. The chain links TRBV13 to TRBJ2-3, with 10 nucleotides matching TRBD2. The CDR3 covers 18 residues. Looked up from germline, CDR1 is PRHDT and CDR2 is FYEKMQ (reference sequence). Trimming removed 5 bases from V and 0 bases from J; junction bases left unmatched: 11.

The chain couples TRBV3-1 to TRBJ1-1; D ambiguous. CDR3 size: 15 residues. From germline, CDR1 is LGHDT and CDR2 YNNKEL (reference sequence). The V end was cut by 3 bases, the J end by 4 bases, with 15 bases between. The CDR3 loop is CASSHPHLMITEAFF. The CDR3, as DNA: TGTGCCAGCAGCCACCCCCATCTGATGATCACTGAAGCTTTCTTT. Drawing the rest from reference TRBV3-1 and TRBJ1-1, the complete variable domain is DTAVSQTPKYLVTQMGNDKSIKCEQNLGHDTMYWYKQDSKKFLKIMFSYNNKELIINETVPNRFSPKSPDKAHLNLHINSLELGDSAVYFCASSHPHLMITEAFFGQGTRLTVV.

V is TRBV4-3 and J is TRBJ1-2; no clear D. Germline V gene data show CDR1 as LGHNA and CDR2 as YSLEER. The CDR3 totals 14 residues. V lost 4 bases, J lost 2 bases, and 11 bases lay in between. The CDR3 here is CASSPGEFNYGYTF. The DNA for the CDR3 is TGCGCCAGCAGCCCCGGCGAGTTCAACTATGGCTACACCTTC.

This clonotype showed up many times. The CDR3 here is CASSLNRDNEQFF. The CDR3 region has the DNA TGTGCCAGCAGCTTAAACAGAGACAATGAGCAGTTCTTC. The chain is built from TRBV7-2 and TRBJ2-1; no definite D call. CDR1 SGHTA and CDR2 FQGNSA come from the germline V gene. The length of the CDR3 is 13 residues. V lost 2 bases to trimming and J lost 5 bases, with 7 bases between them.

This clonotype came up a few times. The V call is TRBV7-3, the J call TRBJ1-4; D not certain. The CDR3 extends over 17 amino acids. Germline loops: CDR1 SGHTA, CDR2 FQGTGA. Trimming left V 1 base short and J 2 bases short, with 14 bases between. The CDR3 spells CASSLSQRIGTNEKLFF. The CDR3 bases are TGTGCCAGCAGCTTAAGTCAGCGAATTGGCACTAATGAAAAACTGTTTTTT. The whole variable domain, remainder taken from reference TRBV7-3 and TRBJ1-4, is GAGVSQTPSNKVTEKGKYVELRCDPISGHTALYWYRQSLGQGPEFLIYFQGTGAADDSGLPNDRFFAVRPEGSVSTLKIQRTERGDSAVYLCASSLSQRIGTNEKLFFGSGTQLSVL.

The rearrangement uses TRBV12-3 or TRBV12-4 and TRBJ2-7; tentatively, D is TRBD1 or TRBD2 (6 bases each). This CDR3 contains 14 residues. Trimming pared 1 base from V and 3 bases from J, leaving 10 bases between. The CDR3 here is CASSLVEGGYEQYF. The CDR3 bases are TGTGCCAGCAGTTTAGTCGAGGGGGGCTACGAGCAGTACTTC.

This clonotype was detected a few times. The chain combines TRBV4-3 with TRBJ1-4, with D tentatively TRBD1 (5 bases). Germline CDR1 is LGHNA and CDR2 is YSLEER. The CDR3 has 15 amino acids. The V end lost 4 bases, the J end lost 7 bases, and 16 bases lay between the germline ends. In DNA, the CDR3 is TGCGCCAGCAGCCCCCGGTCCCCGAGGGGTGAAAAACTGTTTTTT. Translated: CASSPRSPRGEKLFF.

This sequence joins TRBV27 and TRBJ2-5; no firm D call. Germline V gives CDR1 MNHEY, CDR2 SMNVEV (reference sequence). This CDR3 spans 14 amino acids. V lost 4 bases, J lost 5 bases, and 14 bases lay in between. The CDR3 sequence: CASSSFPNIETQYF. In DNA form, the CDR3 reads TGTGCCAGCAGTTCCTTCCCTAACATCGAGACCCAGTACTTC.

About this clonotype: A read error is possible here, since a much larger clone lies one base away. The chain links TRBV12-3 or TRBV12-4 to TRBJ2-5; 8 bases fit TRBD1. V shed 6 bases and J 4 bases; nucleotides not matched to a gene: 1. The CDR3 sequence is 12 residues long. The CDR3 region has the DNA TGTGCCAGCAGACAGGGGGTAGAGACCCAGTACTTC. Its translation: CASRQGVETQYF.

This clonotype was counted only a few times. V gene TRBV2 combines with J gene TRBJ2-2; D is perhaps TRBD1 or TRBD2 (5 bases each). The CDR3 length is 14 residues. The germline gives CDR1 SNHLY, CDR2 FYNNEI. Trimming left V 8 bases short and J 0 bases short, with 10 bases between. The CDR3 DNA sequence: TGTGCCAGCTCAGGGACGGCGAACACCGGGGAGCTGTTTTTT. Its protein product is CASSGTANTGELFF.

The chain joins TRBV5-1 to TRBJ2-5; D is unclear. CDR1 SGHRS and CDR2 YFSETQ come from the germline V gene. This CDR3 spans 13 amino acids. The CDR3 nucleotides read TGCGCGTCAAAGGAATCGTCCCAAGAGACCCAGTACTTC. Translated: CASKESSQETQYF. The whole variable domain, filled in from reference TRBV5-1 and TRBJ2-5, reads KAGVTQTPRYLIKTRGQQVTLSCSPISGHRSVSWYQQTPGQGLQFLFEYFSETQRNKGNFPGRFSGRQFSNSRSEMNVSTLELGDSALYLCASKESSQETQYFGPGTRLLVL.

This clonotype occurred a few times. The chain is built from TRBV11-2 and TRBJ2-7, with 9 bases fitting TRBD1. The CDR3 has 14 residues. V dropped 5 bases and J dropped 4; count of bases not matched to a gene: 6. In germline, CDR1 is SGHAT, CDR2 FQNNGV. DNA for the CDR3: TGTGCCAGCAGCCTGGCGGGACAGGGTTACGAGCAGTACTTC. The encoded protein is CASSLAGQGYEQYF.

This clonotype was seen a few times. This chain connects TRBV14 to TRBJ2-7, with 8 bases matching TRBD1. The CDR3 sequence is 15 residues long. Losses at the gene ends were 3 bases for V and 0 bases for J; bases not matched to a gene: 4. Germline CDR1 and CDR2: SGHDN and FVKESK. CDR3 DNA sequence: TGTGCCAGCAGCCACCCCAGGGGGCCCTCCTACGAGCAGTACTTC. Protein product: CASSHPRGPSYEQYF.

This clonotype appeared a few times. The genes are TRBV9 and TRBJ1-2; TRBD1 is a possible D gene (6 bases). This CDR3 contains 16 residues. Looked up from germline, CDR1 is SGDLS and CDR2 is YYNGEE. Trimming removed 4 bases from V and 4 bases from J, with 20 bases in between. CDR3 loop: CASSPEGGRVGYGYTF. DNA of the CDR3: TGTGCCAGCAGCCCCGAGGGGGGACGAGTAGGCTATGGCTACACCTTC. The full variable domain, completed using reference TRBV9 and TRBJ1-2, is DSGVTQTPKHLITATGQRVTLRCSPRSGDLSVYWYQQSLDQGLQFLIQYYNGEERAKGNILERFSAQQFPDLHSELNLSSLELGDSALYFCASSPEGGRVGYGYTFGSGTRLTVV.

This sequence joins TRBV9 and TRBJ1-1; D is unresolved. With 0 bases removed from V and 4 bases from J, the gap between germline ends came to 7 bases. The germline V gene has CDR1 SGDLS and CDR2 YYNGEE. This CDR3 spans 13 amino acids. CDR3 sequence reads: CASSVDMSTEAFF. CDR3 in DNA: TGTGCCAGCAGCGTAGACATGAGCACTGAAGCTTTCTTT.

V gene TRBV7-3 combines with J gene TRBJ2-5; TRBD2 matches 7 bases. Losses at the gene ends were 1 base for V and 5 bases for J; bases not matched to a gene: 10. The germline V gene encodes CDR1 SGHTA and CDR2 FQGTGA. There are 16 residues in the CDR3. DNA of the CDR3: TGTGCCAGCAGCTTAATGGGCGGGACTAACAGTGAGACCCAGTACTTC. Protein product: CASSLMGGTNSETQYF.

The chain joins TRBV6-2 or TRBV6-3 to TRBJ2-7; 9 nucleotides match TRBD2. The V gene end was trimmed by 3 bases and the J gene end by 7 bases; junction bases not matched to a gene: 7. CDR3 length equals 14 residues. Germline V lookup: CDR1 MNHEY, CDR2 SVGEGT. The CDR3 coding sequence is TGTGCCAGCAGTTATGGCGGGGGGGTTGGTGAGCAGTACTTC. It encodes CASSYGGGVGEQYF.

On this clonotype: The limits of the CDR3 on the DNA are not certain, so only TCRdb's listed CDR3 is given. The V gene is TRBV5-1, the J gene TRBJ1-1. Ends included, the CDR3 has 17 residues. CDR1 and CDR2 (germline): SGHRS, YFSETQ. The CDR3 is CASSLGGQMSLNTEAFF.